This T cell receptor (beta chain) was observed in a study of blood T cells in healthy people across ages. A second PCR, run for about 6 to 11 cycles, used a sample-barcoded 5' primer plus a J-beta primer mix. Using its own MiXCR run on the 5' RACE reads, TCRdb lists one record per CDR3 protein. The sample yields about a million distinct CDR3 sequences, roughly 51% seen once. CDR3 size: 13 residues. Germline lookup yields CDR1 PRHDT and CDR2 FYEKMQ (reference sequence). Caucasian individuals from Russia who were healthy and aged 6 to 90 acted as donors. V is TRBV13 and J is TRBJ2-5; a weak D match, TRBD1 (5 bases). The tail of the sequence fits TRBJ2-7 better, so the J call may be wrong. Sequencing was done on a sample of blood. This sequence originates from a woman aged 55-75 years in good health. The CDR3 protein is CASSSRGTHEQYF. The CDR3 nucleotides are TGTGCCAGCAGCTCTAGGGGCACCCACGAGCAGTACTTC.